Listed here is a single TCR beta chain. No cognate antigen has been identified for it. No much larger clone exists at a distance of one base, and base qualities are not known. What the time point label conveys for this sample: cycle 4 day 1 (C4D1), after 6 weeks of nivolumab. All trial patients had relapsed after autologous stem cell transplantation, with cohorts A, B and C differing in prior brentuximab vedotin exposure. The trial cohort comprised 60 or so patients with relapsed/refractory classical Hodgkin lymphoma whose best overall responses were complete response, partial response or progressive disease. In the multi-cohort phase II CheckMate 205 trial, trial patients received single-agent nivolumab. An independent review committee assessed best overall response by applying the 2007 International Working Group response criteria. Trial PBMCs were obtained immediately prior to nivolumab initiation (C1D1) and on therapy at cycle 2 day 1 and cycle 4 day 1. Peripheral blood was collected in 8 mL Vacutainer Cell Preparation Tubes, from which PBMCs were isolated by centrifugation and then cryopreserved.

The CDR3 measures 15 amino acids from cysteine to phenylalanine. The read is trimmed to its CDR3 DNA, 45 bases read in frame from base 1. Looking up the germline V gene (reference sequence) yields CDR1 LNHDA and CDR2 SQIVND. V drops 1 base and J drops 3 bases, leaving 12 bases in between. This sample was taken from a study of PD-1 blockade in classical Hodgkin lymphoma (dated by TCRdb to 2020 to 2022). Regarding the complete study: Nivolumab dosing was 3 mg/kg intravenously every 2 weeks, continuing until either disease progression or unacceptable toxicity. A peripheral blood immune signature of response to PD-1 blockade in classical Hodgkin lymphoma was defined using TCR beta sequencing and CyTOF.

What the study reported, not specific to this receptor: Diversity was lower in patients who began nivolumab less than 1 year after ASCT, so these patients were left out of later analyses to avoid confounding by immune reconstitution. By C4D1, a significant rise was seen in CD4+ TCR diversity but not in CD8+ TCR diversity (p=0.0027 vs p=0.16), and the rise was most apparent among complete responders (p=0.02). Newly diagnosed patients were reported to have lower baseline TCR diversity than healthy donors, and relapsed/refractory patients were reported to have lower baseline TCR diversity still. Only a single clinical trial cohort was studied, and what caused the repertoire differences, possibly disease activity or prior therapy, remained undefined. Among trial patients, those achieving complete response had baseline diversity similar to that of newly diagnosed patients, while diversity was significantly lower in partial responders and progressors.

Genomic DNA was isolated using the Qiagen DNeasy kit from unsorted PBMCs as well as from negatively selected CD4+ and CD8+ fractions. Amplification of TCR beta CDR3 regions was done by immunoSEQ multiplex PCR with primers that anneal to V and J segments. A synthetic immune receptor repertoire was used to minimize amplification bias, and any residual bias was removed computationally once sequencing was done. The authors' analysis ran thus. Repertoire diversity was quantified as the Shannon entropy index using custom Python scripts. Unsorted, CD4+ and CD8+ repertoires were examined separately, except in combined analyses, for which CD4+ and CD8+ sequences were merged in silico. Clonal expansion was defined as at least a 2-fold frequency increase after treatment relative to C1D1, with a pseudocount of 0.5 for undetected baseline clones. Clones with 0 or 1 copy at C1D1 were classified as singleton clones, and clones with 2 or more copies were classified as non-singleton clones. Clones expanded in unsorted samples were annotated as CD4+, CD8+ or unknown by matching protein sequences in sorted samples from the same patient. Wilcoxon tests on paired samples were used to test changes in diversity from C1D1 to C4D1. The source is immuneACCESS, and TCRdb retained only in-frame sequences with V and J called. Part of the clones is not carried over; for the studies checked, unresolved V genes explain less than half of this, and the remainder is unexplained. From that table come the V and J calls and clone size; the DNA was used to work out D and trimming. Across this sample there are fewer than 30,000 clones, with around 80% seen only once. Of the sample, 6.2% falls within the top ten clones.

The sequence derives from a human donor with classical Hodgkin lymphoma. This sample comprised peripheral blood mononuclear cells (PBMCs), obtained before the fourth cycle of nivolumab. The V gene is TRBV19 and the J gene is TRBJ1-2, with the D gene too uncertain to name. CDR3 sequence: CASSIVNSLYYGYTF. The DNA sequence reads TGTGCCAGTAGTATAGTTAACAGTCTGTACTATGGCTACACCTTC.